A selection of T cell receptor beta chains follows, all from one sample in a study of tumor and adjacent non-tumor tissue in lung cancer. TCRdb redid the calling of the multiplex PCR reads with MiXCR, one entry per CDR3 protein. The sample lists more than 75,000 distinct CDR3 sequences, around 80% occurring once. What was sequenced was lung tumor tissue. Receptor source: a woman aged 50 to 60 with non-small cell lung cancer. The CDR3 runs from the conserved cysteine through the conserved F or W. A D gene is named only where the DNA matches it firmly. Some rows have no size entry. The others give once, few or many, or a class for an expanded clone.

v_gene: TRBV7-2; abundance: few; d_gene: .; len: 11; j_gene: TRBJ2-1; CDR3aa: CASRVYNEQLF; CDR3nt: TGTGCCAGCAGGGTCTACAATGAGCAGTTATTC
v_gene: TRBV12-3/TRBV12-4; abundance: .; d_gene: .; len: 14; j_gene: TRBJ2-3; CDR3aa: CASSVGASTDTQYF; CDR3nt: TGTGCCAGCAGTGTCGGGGCGAGTACAGATACGCAGTATTTT
v_gene: TRBV6-5; abundance: .; d_gene: .; len: 14; j_gene: TRBJ2-7; CDR3aa: CVSRWDGRTCEQYF; CDR3nt: TGTGTCAGCAGATGGGACGGTCGGACTTGCGAGCAGTATTTC
v_gene: TRBV6-2/TRBV6-3; abundance: many; d_gene: .; len: 14; j_gene: TRBJ2-2; CDR3aa: CASIYPAGTGELFF; CDR3nt: TGTGCCAGCATCTACCCCGCCGGGACCGGGGAGCTGTTTTTT
v_gene: TRBV12-3/TRBV12-4; abundance: .; d_gene: .; len: 14; j_gene: TRBJ2-1; CDR3aa: CASGRMDGLGEQFF; CDR3nt: TGTGCCAGCGGCAGGATGGACGGGTTGGGTGAGCAGTTCTTC
v_gene: TRBV5-4; abundance: .; d_gene: .; len: 12; j_gene: TRBJ2-5; CDR3aa: CASRKGQETHYF; CDR3nt: TGTGCCAGCAGGAAGGGGCAAGAGACCCACTACTTC
v_gene: TRBV20-1; abundance: .; d_gene: TRBD2; len: 17; j_gene: TRBJ2-3; CDR3aa: CSARVGLAGAVTGTQYF; CDR3nt: TGCAGTGCTAGAGTAGGGCTAGCGGGGGCTGTCACAGGTACGCAATATTTT
v_gene: TRBV10-2; abundance: few; d_gene: .; len: 12; j_gene: TRBJ1-1; CDR3aa: CDSQGVGTEAFF; CDR3nt: TGTGACAGCCAGGGTGTGGGAACTGAAGCTTTCTTT
v_gene: TRBV20-1; abundance: .; d_gene: .; len: 17; j_gene: TRBJ1-5; CDR3aa: CSVLFARGMRGNQPEHF; CDR3nt: TGCAGTGTCCTATTCGCGCGGGGAATGAGGGGCAATCAGCCCGAGCATTTT
v_gene: TRBV20-1; abundance: .; d_gene: TRBD2; len: 16; j_gene: TRBJ2-1; CDR3aa: CNASGLAGVTYNEQFF; CDR3nt: TGCAATGCTTCCGGACTAGCGGGAGTAACCTACAATGAGCAGTTCTTC
v_gene: TRBV6-5; abundance: .; d_gene: TRBD2; len: 15; j_gene: TRBJ2-7; CDR3aa: CASSSPRESSYKQYF; CDR3nt: TGTGCCAGCAGTTCCCCGCGGGAGAGCTCCTACAAGCAGTACTTC
v_gene: TRBV5-4; abundance: .; d_gene: TRBD1; len: 14; j_gene: TRBJ2-1; CDR3aa: CASSPGTGRDDQFF; CDR3nt: TGTGCCAGCAGCCCTGGGACAGGGCGGGATGATCAATTCTTC
v_gene: TRBV11-2; abundance: .; d_gene: TRBD2; len: 14; j_gene: TRBJ2-7; CDR3aa: CGSSSLAGVGEQYF; CDR3nt: TGTGGCAGTAGCTCGTTAGCGGGAGTAGGAGAGCAGTACTTC
v_gene: TRBV6-6; abundance: .; d_gene: .; len: 16; j_gene: TRBJ2-1; CDR3aa: CASSYPRGDVYNEQLF; CDR3nt: TGTGCCAGCAGTTATCCTCGGGGAGATGTGTACAATGAGCAGCTCTTC
v_gene: TRBV6-1; abundance: .; d_gene: .; len: 14; j_gene: TRBJ1-2; CDR3aa: CASSEIHGGLGYTF; CDR3nt: TGTGCCAGCAGCGAGATCCACGGGGGGCTGGGCTACACCTTC
v_gene: TRBV30; abundance: .; d_gene: .; len: 15; j_gene: TRBJ1-5; CDR3aa: CAWSAAGQGYQPQHF; CDR3nt: TGTGCCTGGAGTGCCGCGGGACAAGGGTATCAGCCCCAGCATTTT
v_gene: TRBV24-1; abundance: once; d_gene: .; len: 15; j_gene: TRBJ2-1; CDR3aa: CATSDPGLAFDEQFF; CDR3nt: TGTGCCACCAGTGACCCTGGACTTGCTTTCGATGAGCAGTTCTTC
v_gene: TRBV11-3; abundance: .; d_gene: .; len: 17; j_gene: TRBJ2-1; CDR3aa: CASSNVNPRTGENEQFF; CDR3nt: TGTGCCAGCAGTAATGTCAATCCAAGGACTGGCGAAAATGAGCAGTTCTTC
v_gene: TRBV6-1; abundance: .; d_gene: .; len: 21; j_gene: TRBJ2-7; CDR3aa: CASSVRRLDFLLSTAYNEQYF; CDR3nt: TGTGCCAGCAGTGTGCGCCGGTTAGACTTCTTACTCTCGACAGCCTACAATGAGCAGTACTTC
v_gene: TRBV12-3/TRBV12-4; abundance: .; d_gene: .; len: 14; j_gene: TRBJ2-1; CDR3aa: CASVPGCAYNEQFF; CDR3nt: TGTGCCAGCGTGCCGGGATGCGCCTACAATGAGCAGTTCTTC
v_gene: TRBV11-2; abundance: few; d_gene: .; len: 15; j_gene: TRBJ2-7; CDR3aa: CVSSLSPSPSYEQYF; CDR3nt: TGTGTCAGTAGCTTATCTCCGAGTCCCTCATACGAGCAGTACTTC
v_gene: TRBV4-1; abundance: .; d_gene: .; len: 15; j_gene: TRBJ2-3; CDR3aa: CARSQDKRSTDTQYF; CDR3nt: TGCGCCAGGAGCCAGGATAAGCGAAGCACAGATACGCAGTATTTT
v_gene: TRBV5-1; abundance: .; d_gene: .; len: 14; j_gene: TRBJ2-1; CDR3aa: CSSSSRVDRNEQFF; CDR3nt: TGCTCCAGCAGCTCCCGGGTCGACAGGAATGAGCAATTCTTC
v_gene: TRBV7-2; abundance: .; d_gene: .; len: 15; j_gene: TRBJ2-7; CDR3aa: CASRFAYYPSYEQYF; CDR3nt: TGTGCCAGCAGGTTCGCGTACTATCCATCCTACGAGCAGTATTTC
v_gene: TRBV6-1; abundance: once; d_gene: TRBD2; len: 18; j_gene: TRBJ2-7; CDR3aa: CVNSSPSGSSIRSYEQYF; CDR3nt: TGTGTCAACAGTTCCCCTAGCGGGAGTTCTATTAGGTCCTACGAGCAGTACTTC
v_gene: TRBV5-4; abundance: .; d_gene: .; len: 16; j_gene: TRBJ2-7; CDR3aa: CASSPRGGGRTYEWYF; CDR3nt: TGTGCCAGCAGCCCGCGAGGCGGGGGCAGGACCTACGAGTGGTACTTC
v_gene: TRBV20-1; abundance: .; d_gene: TRBD1; len: 14; j_gene: TRBJ1-1; CDR3aa: CSASSGTGPRNAFF; CDR3nt: TGCAGTGCCTCTTCCGGGACAGGTCCTAGGAATGCTTTCTTT
v_gene: TRBV6-1; abundance: .; d_gene: .; len: 13; j_gene: TRBJ2-7; CDR3aa: CASTSLVSYQQYF; CDR3nt: TGTGCCAGCACTAGCTTAGTCTCCTACCAGCAGTACTTT
v_gene: TRBV6-1; abundance: .; d_gene: .; len: 14; j_gene: TRBJ1-2; CDR3aa: CANQGGRAGYGYTF; CDR3nt: TGTGCCAACCAAGGGGGTAGGGCTGGCTATGGCTACACCTTC
v_gene: TRBV20-1; abundance: medium-sized; d_gene: TRBD1; len: 12; j_gene: TRBJ2-5; CDR3aa: CSALQGKETQYF; CDR3nt: TGCAGTGCTCTACAGGGGAAAGAGACCCAGTACTTC
v_gene: TRBV10-3; abundance: .; d_gene: TRBD2; len: 14; j_gene: TRBJ2-1; CDR3aa: CAISTSGENNEQFF; CDR3nt: TGTGCGATCAGTACTAGCGGTGAAAACAATGAGCAGTTCTTC
v_gene: TRBV6-5; abundance: .; d_gene: .; len: 13; j_gene: TRBJ2-1; CDR3aa: CASSQCSRSEQLF; CDR3nt: TGTGCCAGCAGTCAATGCTCACGCAGTGAGCAGCTCTTC
v_gene: TRBV7-9; abundance: .; d_gene: TRBD1; len: 16; j_gene: TRBJ2-5; CDR3aa: CASSLGGTGGGETQYF; CDR3nt: TGTGCCAGCAGCTTGGGGGGGACAGGGGGAGGAGAGACCCAGTACTTC
v_gene: TRBV11-2; abundance: medium-sized; d_gene: .; len: 15; j_gene: TRBJ1-4; CDR3aa: CASSTGGGYNEKLFF; CDR3nt: TGTGCCAGCAGCACAGGTGGGGGGTACAATGAAAAACTGTTTTTT
v_gene: TRBV20-1; abundance: .; d_gene: .; len: 14; j_gene: TRBJ1-6; CDR3aa: CSATTPCRNSPLQF; CDR3nt: TGCAGTGCTACCACCCCGTGTCGGAATTCACCCCTCCAGTTT
v_gene: TRBV6-2/TRBV6-3; abundance: .; d_gene: .; len: 19; j_gene: TRBJ2-5; CDR3aa: CASSPLTGTVVTYQETQYF; CDR3nt: TGTGCCAGCAGTCCACTAACGGGGACGGTGGTAACTTACCAAGAGACCCAGTACTTC
v_gene: TRBV6-2/TRBV6-3; abundance: .; d_gene: .; len: 12; j_gene: TRBJ2-3; CDR3aa: CASRPGTDTQYF; CDR3nt: TGTGCCAGCCGCCCCGGAACAGATACGCAGTATTTT
v_gene: TRBV6-2/TRBV6-3; abundance: .; d_gene: .; len: 15; j_gene: TRBJ2-5; CDR3aa: CVSSAGQSLGETQYF; CDR3nt: TGTGTCAGCAGCGCGGGACAGTCCTTAGGCGAGACACAGTACTTC
v_gene: TRBV11-3; abundance: medium-sized; d_gene: .; len: 14; j_gene: TRBJ2-3; CDR3aa: CASSLDPGTDTQYF; CDR3nt: TGTGCCAGCAGCTTAGACCCCGGCACAGATACGCAGTATTTT
v_gene: TRBV11-2; abundance: .; d_gene: .; len: 17; j_gene: TRBJ2-1; CDR3aa: CTSTPEGRGSSYNEQFF; CDR3nt: TGTACCAGCACCCCAGAGGGCCGGGGAAGTTCCTACAATGAGCAGTTCTTC